This T cell receptor (beta chain) was recorded in a study of blood T cell repertoires in COVID-19 (dated by TCRdb to the early 2020s). With respect to the entire study: The collaborator samples originated in the United States, Italy and Spain and spanned the acute and convalescent phases of COVID-19. Nearly every sample came with metadata listing a de-identified subject ID, COVID-19 status, age in years and sex. The prospective study material was composed of cDNA or gDNA derived from T cells, B-cell-depleted T cells, or PBMCs. The dataset comprised deeply sampled blood TCRbeta repertoires from subjects exposed to, actively infected with, or recovered from COVID-19. Samples came from the ongoing ImmuneRACE study (first 160 participants) plus 1,254 subjects from 6 global collaborators. The repertoires were made available in a free public database intended to serve as a resource for research on the immune response to SARS-CoV-2. Where available, HLA class I and class II types were obtained from metadata supplied by the sample provider rather than from assay-based typing. Results the study describes overall, beyond this receptor: How much clinical and demographic metadata was included differed by source and by participant, and the metadata was provided uncurated.

TCRbeta CDR3 regions were amplified from genomic DNA using the immunoSEQ Assay, a bias-controlled multiplex PCR. In the original analysis: The number of nucleated cells in each sample was estimated by amplification of reference gene primers within the assay. To quantify the absolute abundance of each unique TCRbeta CDR3 rearrangement, sequence reads were collapsed and filtered. For each sample, productive Simpson clonality was calculated as the square root of Simpson's diversity index across productive rearrangements. TCRdb retrieved this table from immuneACCESS and kept in-frame rearrangements only. Not all clones are present; in checked studies, unresolved V genes account for under half, and no reason is known for the remainder. The V and J calls and clone size come from that table; D and trimming were worked out from the DNA. The sample records just over 300,000 clones, approximately 83% of which are singletons. The top ten hold around 2.1% of the sample.

With respect to this clone: The clone's antigen remains unknown. No clone much larger than this one lies a single base away; base qualities are absent.

In the prospective study, participants were about 18 to 95 years old, resided in fewer than 25 geographic areas of the United States, and were enrolled through a virtual design. Cohort assignment in the prospective study relied on participant-reported clinical history from a screening survey and a study questionnaire. Recovered participants in ImmuneRACE Cohort 3 were defined by two consecutive negative NP/OP PCR tests, clearance by a healthcare professional, or resolution of symptoms. Mobile phlebotomists in the prospective study collected whole blood, serum and a nasopharyngeal or oropharyngeal swab from every participant. Over a roughly 2-month period, participants in the prospective study had the option of providing additional blood draws and questionnaires. Before DNA extraction, blood samples from the prospective study were shipped at room temperature or frozen. The germline V gene (reference sequence) provides CDR1 GTSNPN and CDR2 SVGIG. Measured from the cysteine to the phenylalanine, the CDR3 is 14 residues long. Solely the CDR3 DNA is kept, with 42 bases framed from the first base. The germline V end is reduced by 5 bases and the J end by 6 bases; junction bases left unmatched: 7.

The sample comprised PBMCs or T cells enriched from blood (not recorded which). The chain employs TRBV30 and TRBJ2-3; TRBD1 aligns with 11 central bases. The TCR comes from a man aged 25-45 years who had recovered from COVID-19. The CDR3 region reads CAWDGTGGLDTQYF. The DNA sequence is as follows: TGTGCCTGGGATGGGACAGGGGGGTTGGATACGCAGTATTTT.